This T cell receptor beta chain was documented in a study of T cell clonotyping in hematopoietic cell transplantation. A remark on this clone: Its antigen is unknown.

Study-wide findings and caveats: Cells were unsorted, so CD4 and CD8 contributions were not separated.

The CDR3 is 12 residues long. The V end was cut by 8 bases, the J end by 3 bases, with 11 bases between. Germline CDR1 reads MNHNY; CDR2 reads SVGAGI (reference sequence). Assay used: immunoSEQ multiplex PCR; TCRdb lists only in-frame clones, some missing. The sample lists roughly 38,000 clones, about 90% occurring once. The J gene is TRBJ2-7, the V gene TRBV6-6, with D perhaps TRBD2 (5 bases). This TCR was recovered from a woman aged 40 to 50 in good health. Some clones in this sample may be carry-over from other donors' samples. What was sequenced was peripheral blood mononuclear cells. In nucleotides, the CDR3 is TGTGCCAGCTCTGAGGGTCTCTACGAGCAGTACTTC. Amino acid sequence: CASSEGLYEQYF.